The clone carrying this T cell receptor beta chain was seen a handful of times. The CDR3 runs to 15 residues. Trimming left V 0 bases short and J 3 bases short, with 13 bases between. Germline V CDR1 and CDR2: SGHRS, YFSETQ. These data originate in a study of control samples from healthy donors and cancer patients. Produced via immunoSEQ multiplex PCR; TCRdb's table is partial and in-frame only. Of about 84,000 clones in the sample, around 80% are singletons; the top ten hold 9.5% to 13%. The sample consisted of PBMCs. The sequence came from a man between 60 and 75 years old with head and neck cancer. V and J are TRBV5-1 and TRBJ2-7; no clear D gene. CDR3 nucleotide sequence: TGCGCCAGCAGCTTGGCCCCAGGATTCGGCTACGAGCAGTACTTC. Protein: CASSLAPGFGYEQYF. The full variable domain, its missing parts supplied by reference TRBV5-1 and TRBJ2-7, is KAGVTQTPRYLIKTRGQQVTLSCSPISGHRSVSWYQQTPGQGLQFLFEYFSETQRNKGNFPGRFSGRQFSNSRSEMNVSTLELGDSALYLCASSLAPGFGYEQYFGPGTRLTVT.